Below, 2 T cell receptor beta chains from the same sample are listed, as sequenced in a study of cytomegalovirus exposure and HLA in healthy donors. The PCR employed 60 Vbeta primers together with 13 Jbeta primers. The protocol was immunoSEQ multiplex PCR, while the TCRdb copy is restricted to in-frame clones and leaves out a portion. The table shows about 85,000 clones, with 80% occurring only once. Sequencing was performed on PBMCs. These receptors were obtained from a man aged 50 or older in good health and CMV-seropositive.

This sequence joins TRBV5-1 and TRBJ2-1, with 12 bases that match TRBD2. Germline V CDR1 and CDR2: SGHRS, YFSETQ. The CDR3 contains 14 residues. V lost 7 bases and J lost 7; bases outside the gene matches: 6. CDR3 sequence: CASFRTSGANEQFF. The CDR3 nucleotides read TGCGCCAGCTTCCGGACTAGCGGGGCGAATGAGCAGTTCTTC.

V usage is TRBV5-1 and J usage is TRBJ2-4, with D unresolved. Trimming removed 0 bases at V and 0 bases at J, with 4 bases between. The CDR3 extends over 14 amino acids. CDR1 SGHRS and CDR2 YFSETQ come from the germline V gene. The CDR3 region has the DNA TGCGCCAGCAGCTTGGACGGAGCCAAAAACATTCAGTACTTC. Translating it yields CASSLDGAKNIQYF. Filled out from reference TRBV5-1 and TRBJ2-4, the complete variable domain reads KAGVTQTPRYLIKTRGQQVTLSCSPISGHRSVSWYQQTPGQGLQFLFEYFSETQRNKGNFPGRFSGRQFSNSRSEMNVSTLELGDSALYLCASSLDGAKNIQYFGAGTRLSVL.